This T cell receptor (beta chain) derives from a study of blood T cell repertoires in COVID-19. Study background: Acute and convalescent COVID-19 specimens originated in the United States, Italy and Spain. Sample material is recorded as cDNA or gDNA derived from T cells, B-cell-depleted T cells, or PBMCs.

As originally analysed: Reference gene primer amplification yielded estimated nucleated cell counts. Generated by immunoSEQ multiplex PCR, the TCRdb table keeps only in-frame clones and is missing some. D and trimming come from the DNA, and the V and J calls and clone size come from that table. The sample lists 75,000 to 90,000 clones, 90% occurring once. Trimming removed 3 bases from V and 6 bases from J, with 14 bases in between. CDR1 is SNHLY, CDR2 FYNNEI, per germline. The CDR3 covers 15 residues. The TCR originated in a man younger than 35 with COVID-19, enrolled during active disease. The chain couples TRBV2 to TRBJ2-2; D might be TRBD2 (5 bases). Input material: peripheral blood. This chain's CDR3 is CASSEFRLRSGELFF. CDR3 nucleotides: TGTGCCAGCAGTGAGTTCAGACTACGATCCGGGGAGCTGTTTTTT.